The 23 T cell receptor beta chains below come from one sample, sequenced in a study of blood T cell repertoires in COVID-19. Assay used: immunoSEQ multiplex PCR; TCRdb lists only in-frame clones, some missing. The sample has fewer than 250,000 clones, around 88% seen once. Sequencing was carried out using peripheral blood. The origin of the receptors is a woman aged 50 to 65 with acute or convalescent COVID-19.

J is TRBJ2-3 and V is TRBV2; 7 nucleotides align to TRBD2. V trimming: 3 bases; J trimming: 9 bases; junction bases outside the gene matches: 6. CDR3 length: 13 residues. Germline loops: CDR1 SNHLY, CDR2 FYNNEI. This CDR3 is CASSDLVGGTQYF. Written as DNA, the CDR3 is TGTGCCAGCAGTGACCTGGTGGGAGGGACGCAGTATTTT.

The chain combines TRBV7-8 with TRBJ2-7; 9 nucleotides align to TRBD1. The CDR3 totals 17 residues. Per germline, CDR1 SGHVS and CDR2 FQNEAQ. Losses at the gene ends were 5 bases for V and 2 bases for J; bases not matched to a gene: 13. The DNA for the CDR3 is TGTGCCAGCAGCATGGACAGGGGCGCCAATCAACCCTACGAGCAGTACTTC. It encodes CASSMDRGANQPYEQYF.

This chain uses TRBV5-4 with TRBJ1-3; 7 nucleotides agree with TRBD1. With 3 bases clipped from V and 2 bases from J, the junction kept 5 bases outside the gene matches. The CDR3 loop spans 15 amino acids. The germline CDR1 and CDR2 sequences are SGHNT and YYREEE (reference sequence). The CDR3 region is CASSSQGDTGNTIYF. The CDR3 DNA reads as TGTGCCAGCAGCTCCCAGGGGGATACTGGAAACACCATATATTTT.

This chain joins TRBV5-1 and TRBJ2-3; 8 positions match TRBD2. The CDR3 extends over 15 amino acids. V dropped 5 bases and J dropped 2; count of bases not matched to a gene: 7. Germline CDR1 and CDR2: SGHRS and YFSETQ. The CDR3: CASRTSGEITDTQYF. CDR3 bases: TGCGCCAGCAGAACTAGCGGAGAAATCACAGATACGCAGTATTTT.

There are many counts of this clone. This chain's CDR3 is CASSFGPNEQFF. The CDR3 DNA is TGTGCCAGCAGTTTTGGCCCCAATGAGCAGTTCTTC. This chain links TRBV12-3 or TRBV12-4 with TRBJ2-1, with D unclear. The CDR3 covers 12 residues. Between the trimmed V and J ends, which lost 3 bases and 6 bases, there was a span of 6 bases.

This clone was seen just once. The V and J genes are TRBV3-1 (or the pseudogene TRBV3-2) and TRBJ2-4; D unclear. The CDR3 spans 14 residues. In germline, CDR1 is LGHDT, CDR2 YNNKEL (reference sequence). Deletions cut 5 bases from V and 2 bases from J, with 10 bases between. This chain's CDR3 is CASSRRGPKNIQYF. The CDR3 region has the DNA TGTGCCAGCAGCAGACGCGGTCCCAAAAACATTCAGTACTTC.

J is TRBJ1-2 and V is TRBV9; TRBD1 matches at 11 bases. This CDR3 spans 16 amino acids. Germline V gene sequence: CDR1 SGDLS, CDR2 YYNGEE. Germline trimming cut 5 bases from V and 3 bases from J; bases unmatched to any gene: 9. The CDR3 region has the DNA TGTGCCAGCAGGGGGACAGGGGGAAGAGGGGACTATGGCTACACCTTC. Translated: CASRGTGGRGDYGYTF.

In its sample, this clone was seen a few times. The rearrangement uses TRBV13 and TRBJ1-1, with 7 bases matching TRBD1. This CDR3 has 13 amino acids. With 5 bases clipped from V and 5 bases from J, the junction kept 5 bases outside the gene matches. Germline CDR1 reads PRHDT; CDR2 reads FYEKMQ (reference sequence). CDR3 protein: CASSGYRGTEAFF. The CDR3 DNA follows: TGTGCCAGCAGCGGTTACAGGGGAACTGAAGCTTTCTTT.

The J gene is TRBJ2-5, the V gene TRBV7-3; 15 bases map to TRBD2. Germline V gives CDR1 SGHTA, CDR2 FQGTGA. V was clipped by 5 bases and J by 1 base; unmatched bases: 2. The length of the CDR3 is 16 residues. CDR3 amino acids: CASSLGLAGGQETQYF. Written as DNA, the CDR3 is TGTGCCAGCAGCCTGGGACTAGCGGGAGGCCAAGAGACCCAGTACTTC.

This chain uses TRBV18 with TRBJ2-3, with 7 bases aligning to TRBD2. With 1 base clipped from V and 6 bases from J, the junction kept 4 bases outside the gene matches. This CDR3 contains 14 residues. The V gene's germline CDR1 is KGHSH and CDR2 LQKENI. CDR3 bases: TGTGCCAGCTCACCACGGCGGGAGTTGGATACGCAGTATTTT. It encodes CASSPRRELDTQYF.

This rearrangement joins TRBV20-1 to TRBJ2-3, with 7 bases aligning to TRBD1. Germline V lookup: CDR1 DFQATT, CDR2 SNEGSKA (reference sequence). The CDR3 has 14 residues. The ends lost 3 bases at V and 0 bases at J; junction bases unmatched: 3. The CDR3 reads CSASRDRSTDTQYF. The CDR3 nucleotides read TGCAGTGCTAGTAGGGACAGAAGCACAGATACGCAGTATTTT.

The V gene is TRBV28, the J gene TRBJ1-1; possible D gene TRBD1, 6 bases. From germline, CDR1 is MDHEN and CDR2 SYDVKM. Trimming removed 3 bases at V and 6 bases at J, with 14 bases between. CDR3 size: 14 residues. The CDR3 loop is CASSLVLGAPEAFF. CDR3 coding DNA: TGTGCCAGCAGTTTGGTGTTGGGGGCCCCTGAAGCTTTCTTT.

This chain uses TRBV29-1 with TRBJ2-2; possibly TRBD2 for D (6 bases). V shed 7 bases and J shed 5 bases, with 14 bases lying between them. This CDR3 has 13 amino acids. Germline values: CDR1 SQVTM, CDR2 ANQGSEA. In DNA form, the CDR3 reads TGCAGCGGCGGGACTTTTTCAACCGGGGAGCTGTTTTTT. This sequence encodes CSGGTFSTGELFF.

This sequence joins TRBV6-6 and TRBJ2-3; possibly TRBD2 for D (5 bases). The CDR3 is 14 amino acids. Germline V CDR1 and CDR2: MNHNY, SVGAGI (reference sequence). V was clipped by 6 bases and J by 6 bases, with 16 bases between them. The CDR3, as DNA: TGTGCCAGCAGCCCCCGGTCTGAGCGGGATACGCAGTATTTT. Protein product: CASSPRSERDTQYF.

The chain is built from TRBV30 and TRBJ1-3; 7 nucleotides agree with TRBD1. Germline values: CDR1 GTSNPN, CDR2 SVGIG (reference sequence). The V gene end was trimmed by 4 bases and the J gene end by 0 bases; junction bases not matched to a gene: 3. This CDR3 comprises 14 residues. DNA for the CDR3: TGTGCCTGGACCCAGGGGGTCTCTGGAAACACCATATATTTT. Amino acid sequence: CAWTQGVSGNTIYF.

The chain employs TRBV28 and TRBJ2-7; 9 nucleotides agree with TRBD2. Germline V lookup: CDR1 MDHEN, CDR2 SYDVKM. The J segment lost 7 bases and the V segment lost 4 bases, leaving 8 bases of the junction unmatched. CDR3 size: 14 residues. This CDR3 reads CASSSREGLREQYF. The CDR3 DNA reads TGTGCCAGCAGTTCGCGGGAGGGCCTACGGGAGCAGTACTTC.

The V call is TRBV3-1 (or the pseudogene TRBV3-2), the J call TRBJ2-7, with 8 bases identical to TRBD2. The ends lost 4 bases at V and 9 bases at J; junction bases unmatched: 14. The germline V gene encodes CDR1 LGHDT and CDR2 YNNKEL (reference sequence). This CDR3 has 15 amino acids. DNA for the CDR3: TGTGCCAGCAGCCCAATGAACAGCGGGAGTTCAGGGCAGTACTTC. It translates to CASSPMNSGSSGQYF.

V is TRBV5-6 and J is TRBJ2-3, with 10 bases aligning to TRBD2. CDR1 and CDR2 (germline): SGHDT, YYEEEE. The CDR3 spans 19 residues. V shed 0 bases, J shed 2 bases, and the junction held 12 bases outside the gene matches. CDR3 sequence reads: CASSLDLAGVGGFTDTQYF. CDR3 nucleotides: TGTGCCAGCAGCTTGGATCTAGCGGGAGTCGGGGGTTTCACAGATACGCAGTATTTT.

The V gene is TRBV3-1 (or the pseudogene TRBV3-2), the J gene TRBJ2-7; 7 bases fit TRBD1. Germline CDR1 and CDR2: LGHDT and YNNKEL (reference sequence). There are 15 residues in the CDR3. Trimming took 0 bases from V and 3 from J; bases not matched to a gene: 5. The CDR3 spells CASSQDLRGLYEQYF. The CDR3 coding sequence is TGTGCCAGCAGCCAAGATCTTAGGGGGCTCTACGAGCAGTACTTC.

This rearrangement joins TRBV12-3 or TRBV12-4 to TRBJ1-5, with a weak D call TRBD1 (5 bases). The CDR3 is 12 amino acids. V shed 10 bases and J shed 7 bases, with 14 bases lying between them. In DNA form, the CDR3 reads TGTGCCATCGGGGACTATAACCAGCCCCAGCATTTT. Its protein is CAIGDYNQPQHF.

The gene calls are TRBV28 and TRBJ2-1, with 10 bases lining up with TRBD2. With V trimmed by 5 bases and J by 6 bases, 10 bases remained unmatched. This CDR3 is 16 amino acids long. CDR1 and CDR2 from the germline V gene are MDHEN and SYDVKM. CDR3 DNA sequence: TGTGCCAGCAGTCTTCGGGCTAGCGGGAGTTTCAATGAGCAGTTCTTC. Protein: CASSLRASGSFNEQFF.

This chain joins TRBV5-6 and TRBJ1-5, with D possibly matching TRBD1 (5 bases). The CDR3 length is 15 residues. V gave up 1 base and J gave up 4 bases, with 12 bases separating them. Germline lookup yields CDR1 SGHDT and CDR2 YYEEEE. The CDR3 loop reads CASSLSGRANQPQHF. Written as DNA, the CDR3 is TGTGCCAGCAGCTTGTCAGGGAGGGCAAATCAGCCCCAGCATTTT.

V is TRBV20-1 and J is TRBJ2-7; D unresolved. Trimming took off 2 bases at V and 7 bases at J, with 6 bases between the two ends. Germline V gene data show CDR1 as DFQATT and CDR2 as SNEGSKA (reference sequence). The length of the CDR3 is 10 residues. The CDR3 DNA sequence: TGCAGTGCTAGAAATATGGAGCAGTACTTC. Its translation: CSARNMEQYF.